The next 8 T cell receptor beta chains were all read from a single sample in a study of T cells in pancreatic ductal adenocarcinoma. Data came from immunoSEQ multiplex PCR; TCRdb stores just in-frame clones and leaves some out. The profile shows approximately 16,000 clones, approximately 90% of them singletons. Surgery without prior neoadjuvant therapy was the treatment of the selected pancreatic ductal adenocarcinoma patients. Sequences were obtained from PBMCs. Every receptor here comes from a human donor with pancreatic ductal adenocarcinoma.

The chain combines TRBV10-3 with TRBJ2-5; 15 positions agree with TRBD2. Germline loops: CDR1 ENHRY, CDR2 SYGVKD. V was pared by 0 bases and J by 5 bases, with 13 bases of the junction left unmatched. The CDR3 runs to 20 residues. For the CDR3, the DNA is TGTGCCATCAGTGAGTCGCCATGGCGGACTAGCGGGAGGGCAGTGGAGACCCAGTACTTC. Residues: CAISESPWRTSGRAVETQYF.

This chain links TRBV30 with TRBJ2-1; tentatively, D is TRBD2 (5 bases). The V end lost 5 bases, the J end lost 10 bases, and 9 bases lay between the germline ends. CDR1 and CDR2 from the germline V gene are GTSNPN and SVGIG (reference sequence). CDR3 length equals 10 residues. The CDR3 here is CAWREGEQFF. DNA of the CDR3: TGTGCCTGGCGGGAAGGGGAGCAGTTCTTC.

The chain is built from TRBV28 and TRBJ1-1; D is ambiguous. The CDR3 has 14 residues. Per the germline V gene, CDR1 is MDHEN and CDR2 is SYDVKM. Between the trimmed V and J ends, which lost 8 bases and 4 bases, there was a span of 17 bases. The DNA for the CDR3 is TGTGCCAGCCGGAGGAGGACCTGGAGCACTGAAGCTTTCTTT. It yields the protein CASRRRTWSTEAFF.

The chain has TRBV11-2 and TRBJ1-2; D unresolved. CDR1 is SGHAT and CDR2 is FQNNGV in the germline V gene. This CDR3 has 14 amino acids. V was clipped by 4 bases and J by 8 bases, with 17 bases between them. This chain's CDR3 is CASSSGPGKGGYTF. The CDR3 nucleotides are TGTGCCAGCAGCTCGGGTCCGGGAAAAGGGGGCTACACCTTC.

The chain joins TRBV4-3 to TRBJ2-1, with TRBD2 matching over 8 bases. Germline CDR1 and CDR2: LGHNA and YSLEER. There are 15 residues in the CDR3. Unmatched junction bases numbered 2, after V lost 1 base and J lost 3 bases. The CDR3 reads CASSQGSGIYNEQFF. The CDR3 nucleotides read TGCGCCAGCAGCCAAGGTAGCGGGATCTACAATGAGCAGTTCTTC.

This CDR3 reads CASSLLGGSSYEQYF. CDR3 in DNA: TGTGCCAGCAGTTTATTGGGGGGGAGCTCCTACGAGCAGTACTTC. The gene calls are TRBV28 and TRBJ2-7, with 7 bases matching TRBD2. Trimming at V came to 1 base and at J to 0 bases, leaving 3 bases not matched to a gene. Germline assignment: CDR1 MDHEN and CDR2 SYDVKM. This CDR3 has 15 residues. Combining the CDR3 with reference TRBV28 and TRBJ2-7 gives the whole variable domain DVKVTQSSRYLVKRTGEKVFLECVQDMDHENMFWYRQDPGLGLRLIYFSYDVKMKEKGDIPEGYSVSREKKERFSLILESASTNQTSMYLCASSLLGGSSYEQYFGPGTRLTVT.

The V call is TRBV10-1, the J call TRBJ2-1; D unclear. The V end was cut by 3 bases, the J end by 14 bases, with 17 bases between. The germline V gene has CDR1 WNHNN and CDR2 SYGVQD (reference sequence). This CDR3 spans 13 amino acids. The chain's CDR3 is CASSDPLGPGKFF. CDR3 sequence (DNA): TGCGCCAGCAGTGATCCTCTCGGGCCAGGAAAGTTCTTC.

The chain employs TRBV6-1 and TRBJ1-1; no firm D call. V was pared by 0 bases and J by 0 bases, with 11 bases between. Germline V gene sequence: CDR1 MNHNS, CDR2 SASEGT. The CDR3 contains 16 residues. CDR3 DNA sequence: TGTGCCAGCAGTGAAGCACGCGGCAGTATGAACACTGAAGCTTTCTTT. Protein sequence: CASSEARGSMNTEAFF.